The 13 T cell receptor beta chains presented below share a single source sample, sequenced in a study of cytomegalovirus exposure and HLA in healthy donors. The primer mix had 60 Vbeta and 13 Jbeta primers. Sequencing used immunoSEQ multiplex PCR; TCRdb keeps in-frame clones, though not all of them. The sample records about 140,000 clones, 70% to 85% being singletons. Sequenced input: PBMCs. These receptors all come from a middle-aged man in good health and CMV-seronegative.

The V and J genes are TRBV4-2 and TRBJ2-3; D gene uncertain. The CDR3 length is 13 residues. Trimming removed 0 bases at V and 6 bases at J, with 7 bases between. CDR1 is LGHNA and CDR2 is YNFKEQ in the germline V gene. CDR3 in DNA: TGTGCCAGCAGCCAAGAGAGGTGGGATACGCAGTATTTT. Its protein is CASSQERWDTQYF.

The chain recombines TRBV7-6 with TRBJ1-5; 10 nucleotides line up with TRBD1. Germline V lookup: CDR1 SGHVS, CDR2 FNYEAQ. The trim removed 5 bases at V and 4 bases at J, leaving 8 bases unmatched. The CDR3 has 16 amino acids. CDR3 DNA sequence: TGTGCCAGCAGCCCCGGGACAGGGGTAGGGAATCAGCCCCAGCATTTT. This translates into CASSPGTGVGNQPQHF.

The chain links TRBV6-1 to TRBJ1-6; TRBD1 matches 7 bases. The CDR3 consists of 16 residues. The V gene end was trimmed by 4 bases and the J gene end by 3 bases; junction bases not matched to a gene: 6. Looked up from germline, CDR1 is MNHNS and CDR2 is SASEGT. CDR3 amino acids: CASSVSGTVYNSPLHF. CDR3 in DNA: TGTGCCAGCAGTGTATCCGGGACAGTCTATAATTCACCCCTCCACTTT.

The table lists this clone with a count of one. The rearrangement links TRBV30 to TRBJ1-2; weak D call: TRBD1 (5 bases). The CDR3 loop spans 11 amino acids. The V and J ends lost 3 bases and 8 bases respectively, with 10 bases between them. The germline V gene encodes CDR1 GTSNPN and CDR2 SVGIG (reference sequence). CDR3 residues: CAWRLGGGYTF. The CDR3 DNA follows: TGTGCCTGGAGACTGGGGGGAGGCTACACCTTC.

The chain uses TRBV7-9 and TRBJ2-3, with 9 bases matching TRBD1. The CDR3 runs 17 residues. Germline V gives CDR1 SEHNR, CDR2 FQNEAQ (reference sequence). The J segment lost 5 bases and the V segment lost 5 bases, leaving 14 bases of the junction unmatched. This CDR3 reads CASSPPKVGQGQDTQYF. In DNA form, the CDR3 reads TGTGCCAGCAGCCCGCCCAAAGTGGGACAGGGCCAAGATACGCAGTATTTT.

V gene TRBV11-2 combines with J gene TRBJ1-6, with D possibly TRBD1 on 6 matching bases. This CDR3 comprises 15 residues. The germline V gene encodes CDR1 SGHAT and CDR2 FQNNGV. V shed 4 bases and J shed 8 bases, with 15 bases lying between them. The CDR3 spells CASSSPRGSDSPLHF. The CDR3 bases are TGTGCCAGCAGCTCCCCTAGGGGGAGCGATTCACCCCTCCACTTT.

The chain recombines TRBV20-1 with TRBJ2-4, with D maybe TRBD1 (6 bases). Germline CDR1 is DFQATT and CDR2 is SNEGSKA (reference sequence). This CDR3 spans 11 amino acids. The V gene lost 4 bases and the J gene lost 9 bases, with 10 bases spanning the gap. The CDR3 region has the DNA TGCAGTGCTATACAGGGAAGCATTCAGTACTTC. Translated, it gives CSAIQGSIQYF.

The rearrangement links TRBV2 to TRBJ1-4; no definite D call. V was clipped by 5 bases and J by 0 bases, with 7 bases between them. In germline, CDR1 is SNHLY, CDR2 FYNNEI. The CDR3 contains 14 residues. CDR3: CASSNRATNEKLFF. The CDR3 region has the DNA TGTGCCAGCAGTAACAGAGCAACTAATGAAAAACTGTTTTTT.

Only a few counts were recorded for this clone. This chain uses TRBV6-1 with TRBJ1-2, with D possibly TRBD1 on 5 matching bases. The CDR3 runs 16 residues. V was pared by 0 bases and J by 4 bases, with 15 bases between. Per germline, CDR1 MNHNS and CDR2 SASEGT. DNA of the CDR3: TGTGCCAGCAGTGAAGCGCTTCAGCAGGGATTCTATGGCTACACCTTC. Encoded protein: CASSEALQQGFYGYTF.

This clone was picked up a small number of times. The chain recombines TRBV6-1 with TRBJ2-7, with D perhaps TRBD1 (5 bases). The CDR3 is 10 residues long. Trimming took 10 bases from V and 3 from J, leaving 7 bases between them. The germline CDR1 and CDR2 sequences are MNHNS and SASEGT. CDR3 region: CATQGYEQYF. CDR3 coding DNA: TGTGCCACCCAGGGCTACGAGCAGTACTTC.

This clone has only a few counts. The chain employs TRBV28 and TRBJ2-3; D possibly corresponds to TRBD2 (5 bases). Germline assignment: CDR1 MDHEN and CDR2 SYDVKM. V was trimmed by 6 bases and J by 4 bases, leaving 20 bases between them. This CDR3 comprises 16 residues. Written as DNA, the CDR3 is TGTGCCAGCAGCACCACCGGGGTAGCTGTTGCAGATACGCAGTATTTT. This gives the protein CASSTTGVAVADTQYF.

The CDR3 loop reads CASSPGDSGANVLTF. DNA for the CDR3: TGTGCCAGCAGTCCCGGGGACTCTGGGGCCAACGTCCTGACTTTC. The chain carries TRBV6-5 and TRBJ2-6; D might be TRBD2 (5 bases). V lost 5 bases and J lost 0, with 8 bases in between. Germline V lookup: CDR1 MNHEY, CDR2 SVGAGI. The CDR3 is 15 residues long.

This clone has a handful of counts. One end of the junction does not line up with germline, which may come from a read error. The V call is TRBV4-1, the J call TRBJ2-4, with TRBD1 matching 7 bases. Germline V gene lookup returns CDR1 MGHRA and CDR2 YSYEKL. The CDR3 has 12 amino acids. The CDR3 bases are TGCGCCAGCAGCCAAGAAGGACAGGTTCGGGCCTTC. Protein sequence: CASSQEGQVRAF.